The source of this T cell receptor beta chain is a study of identifying expanded T cells in peripheral blood. Assay used: immunoSEQ multiplex PCR; TCRdb lists only in-frame clones, some missing. The profile shows approximately 58,000 clones, 89% of them singletons. Study-wide points: Over about two and four weeks, about 15 and 19 clones changed, versus roughly 1.1 between replicates.

A note on this clone: The antigen remains undetermined.

Healthy donors had no documented immune events, such as infections, while sampled. The germline V and J ends were trimmed by 0 bases and 13 bases, with 22 bases remaining between them. This CDR3 is built from 15 residues. Germline V gene sequence: CDR1 SGDLS, CDR2 YYNGEE. The chain recombines TRBV9 with TRBJ1-2; D not resolved. The sample taken for sequencing was blood. This TCR came from a person aged 18 to 75 in good health. The CDR3: CASSVATIPQGSPTF. CDR3 nucleotide sequence: TGTGCCAGCAGCGTAGCTACTATCCCCCAAGGGTCACCCACCTTC.